At least ten counts were recorded for the clone carrying this T cell receptor (beta chain). Its antigen is still unknown. The data are from a study of breast tumors, draining lymph nodes, adjacent tissues. General study results and limits: Data only fit, rather than demonstrated, lymph node origin of most tumor T cells. Luminal-like breast cancer showed significantly greater tumor-nontumor repertoire similarity than basal-like breast cancer did. Tumors had less TCR diversity than lymph nodes, more than nontumor tissue. Data fit most tumor T cells coming from lymph node, expanding in tumor.

V was pared by 8 bases and J by 2 bases, with 7 bases between. This CDR3 has 11 amino acids. TCRdb re-called the multiplex PCR reads with MiXCR, one entry per CDR3 protein. The sample lists roughly 70,000 distinct CDR3 sequences, 40% to 55% occurring once. This receptor was taken from a female donor with breast cancer. Some clones in this sample may be carry-over from other donors' samples. The chain recombines TRBV12-3 or TRBV12-4 with TRBJ2-7; D is unresolved. Sequencing was carried out using breast tumor tissue. CDR3 bases: TGTGCCAGCGGGATCCCCTACGAGCAGTACTTC. It yields the protein CASGIPYEQYF.